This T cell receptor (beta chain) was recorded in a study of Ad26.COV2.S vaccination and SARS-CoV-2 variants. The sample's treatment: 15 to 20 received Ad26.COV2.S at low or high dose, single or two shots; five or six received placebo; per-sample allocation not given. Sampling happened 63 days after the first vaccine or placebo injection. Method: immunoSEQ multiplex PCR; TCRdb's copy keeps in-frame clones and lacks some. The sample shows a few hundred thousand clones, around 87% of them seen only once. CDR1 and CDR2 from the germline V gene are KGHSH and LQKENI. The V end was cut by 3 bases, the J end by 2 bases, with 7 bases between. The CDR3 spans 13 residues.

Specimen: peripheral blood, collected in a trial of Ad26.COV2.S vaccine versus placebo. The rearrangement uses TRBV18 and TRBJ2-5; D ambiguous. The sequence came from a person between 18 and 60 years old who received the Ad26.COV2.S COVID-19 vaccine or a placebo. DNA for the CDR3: TGTGCCAGCTCACCTGCAGTTCAAGAGACCCAGTACTTC. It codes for CASSPAVQETQYF.